This passage covers 21 T cell receptor beta chains from one sample sequenced in a study of T-cell reconstitution after alpha-beta-depleted transplantation in children. Unique molecular identifiers featured in how the TCRbeta library was prepared. TCRdb called the PCR reads again in MiXCR, with one record for every CDR3 protein. The table includes 150,000 to 200,000 distinct CDR3 sequences, roughly 15% detected once. The sequencing here drew on PBMCs from the stem cell graft donor, taken from the stem cell graft. Receptors originate from a human donor who donated a stem cell graft to a child with acute lymphoblastic leukemia.

A note on this clonotype: A clone one base away is much larger, so this may be a read error. The CDR3 loop is CASSLKAGGPPHEHYF. For the CDR3, the DNA is TGTGCCAGCAGCTTAAAGGCGGGAGGCCCGCCCCACGAGCATTACTTC. J is TRBJ2-7 and V is TRBV11-1; 8 positions agree with TRBD2. This CDR3 region has 16 residues. Per germline, CDR1 SGHAT and CDR2 FQDESV (reference sequence).

This clonotype has at least ten counts. This rearrangement joins TRBV24-1 to TRBJ2-2; 7 nucleotides agree with TRBD2. This CDR3 is 13 amino acids long. The germline CDR1 and CDR2 sequences are KGHDR and SFDVKD. Losses at the gene ends were 9 bases for V and 6 bases for J; bases not matched to a gene: 6. CDR3: CATPGRESGELFF. The DNA of the CDR3 is TGTGCCACCCCGGGGAGGGAATCCGGGGAGCTGTTTTTT.

The chain uses TRBV30 and TRBJ2-7; 9 nucleotides agree with TRBD1. Germline loops: CDR1 GTSNPN, CDR2 SVGIG (reference sequence). V shed 0 bases, J shed 2 bases, and the junction held 5 bases outside the gene matches. This CDR3 has 15 residues. The CDR3, as DNA: TGTGCCTGGAGTGTAGGGACAGGGAATCCCTACGAGCAGTACTTC. This gives the protein CAWSVGTGNPYEQYF.

This clonotype was picked up many times. This chain links TRBV7-8 with TRBJ2-7, with a tentative D call TRBD1 (6 bases). Per the germline V gene, CDR1 is SGHVS and CDR2 is FQNEAQ. The CDR3 spans 15 residues. The germline V and J ends were trimmed by 5 bases and 0 bases, with 14 bases remaining between them. The CDR3 nucleotides are TGTGCCAGCAGCGCACCGGACAGAAACTCCTACGAGCAGTACTTC. Its translation is CASSAPDRNSYEQYF.

The V and J genes are TRBV20-1 and TRBJ2-7; 14 bases line up with TRBD2. The CDR3 has 18 amino acids. In germline, CDR1 is DFQATT, CDR2 SNEGSKA (reference sequence). In DNA form, the CDR3 reads TGCAGGGCCCCTCCTGGACTAGCGGGAGGACCGCTCTCCTACGAGCAGTACTTC. This gives the protein CRAPPGLAGGPLSYEQYF.

This clonotype was counted only a few times. This rearrangement joins TRBV5-4 to TRBJ2-5, with 16 bases fitting TRBD2. Germline V lookup: CDR1 SGHNT, CDR2 YYREEE (reference sequence). The CDR3 is 17 amino acids. V lost 0 bases and J lost 5; bases outside the gene matches: 4. The chain's CDR3 is CASSLVGLAGGPETQYF. DNA for the CDR3: TGTGCCAGCAGCTTGGTGGGACTAGCGGGAGGGCCGGAGACCCAGTACTTC.

This clonotype was picked up many times. V usage is TRBV20-1 and J usage is TRBJ1-1; possible D gene TRBD1, 6 bases. Germline V gives CDR1 DFQATT, CDR2 SNEGSKA (reference sequence). CDR3 length: 14 residues. V lost 1 base and J 1 base, leaving 10 bases between the germline ends. CDR3: CSARAGAQNTEAFF. CDR3 in DNA: TGCAGTGCTAGAGCAGGGGCCCAGAACACTGAAGCTTTCTTT.

In its sample, this clonotype was seen once. One base away lies a much larger clone, so this may be a sequencing read error. The rearrangement links TRBV7-9 to TRBJ2-4; D is tentatively TRBD1 or TRBD2 (5 bases each). V lost 0 bases to trimming and J lost 12 bases, with 15 bases between them. There are 14 residues in the CDR3. Germline CDR1 and CDR2: SEHNR and FQNEAQ (reference sequence). Written as DNA, the CDR3 is TGTGCCAGCAGCTTAGCTAGTGGGACGGAGAGTCAGTACTTC. Translation: CASSLASGTESQYF.

This clonotype was recorded at least ten times. The chain couples TRBV6-1 to TRBJ2-5, with 9 bases matching TRBD1. The CDR3 has 15 amino acids. The V and J ends lost 6 bases and 2 bases, in that order; junction bases with no gene match: 7. Germline values: CDR1 MNHNS, CDR2 SASEGT. CDR3 residues: CASRDGTGPQETQYF. The CDR3 DNA is TGTGCCAGCAGGGATGGGACAGGGCCACAAGAGACCCAGTACTTC.

There are many counts of this clonotype. The chain joins TRBV11-2 to TRBJ2-5, with 7 bases identical to TRBD1. In germline, CDR1 is SGHAT, CDR2 FQNNGV. V lost 5 bases, J lost 2 bases, and 8 bases stayed unmatched. The CDR3 is 15 amino acids. CDR3 loop: CASSPTGFDQETQYF. DNA of the CDR3: TGTGCCAGCAGCCCGACAGGGTTTGATCAAGAGACCCAGTACTTC. The whole variable domain, remainder taken from reference TRBV11-2 and TRBJ2-5, is EAGVAQSPRYKIIEKRQSVAFWCNPISGHATLYWYQQILGQGPKLLIQFQNNGVVDDSQLPKDRFSAERLKGVDSTLKIQPAKLEDSAVYLCASSPTGFDQETQYFGPGTRLLVL.

The rearrangement joins TRBV7-9 to TRBJ1-2; D is unclear. CDR3 length: 17 amino acids. Germline CDR1 and CDR2: SEHNR and FQNEAQ (reference sequence). Trimming pared 0 bases from V and 1 base from J, leaving 15 bases between. The CDR3 sequence: CASSLAVGAPVNYGYTF. Here the CDR3 DNA reads TGTGCCAGCAGCTTAGCGGTAGGAGCCCCGGTTAACTATGGCTACACCTTC.

This clonotype was observed at least ten times. The chain carries TRBV12-3 or TRBV12-4 and TRBJ2-5; D is undetermined. V gave up 3 bases and J gave up 2 bases, with 10 bases separating them. The CDR3 covers 14 residues. DNA of the CDR3: TGTGCCAGCAGTTTCTCGGCCAGTCAAGAGACCCAGTACTTC. It specifies CASSFSASQETQYF.

This clonotype was counted many times. A read error may produce the germline difference seen at one junction end. The gene calls are TRBV29-1 and TRBJ1-1; D is uncertain. The V gene's germline CDR1 is SQVTM and CDR2 ANQGSEA. This CDR3 region has 14 residues. The CDR3 protein is CSAERGYLKTEAFF. CDR3 DNA sequence: TGCAGCGCCGAAAGAGGGTATCTGAAGACTGAAGCTTTCTTT.

This clonotype occurred a few times. The gene calls are TRBV20-1 and TRBJ1-2, with unresolved D. Deletions cut 3 bases from V and 4 bases from J, with 9 bases between. This CDR3 is 12 amino acids long. Germline V lookup: CDR1 DFQATT, CDR2 SNEGSKA (reference sequence). CDR3 protein: CSASQTSYGYTF. In DNA, the CDR3 is TGCAGTGCTAGTCAGACTTCCTATGGCTACACCTTC.

This clonotype was seen many times. The V call is TRBV7-2, the J call TRBJ2-7, with 12 bases identical to TRBD2. In germline, CDR1 is SGHTA, CDR2 FQGNSA. CDR3 length: 15 amino acids. V was pared by 4 bases and J by 7 bases, with 8 bases of the junction left unmatched. Written as DNA, the CDR3 is TGTGCCAGCAGCTCCCCTAGCGGGAGGGCCAAGGAGCAGTACTTC. Its translation is CASSSPSGRAKEQYF.

The rearrangement joins TRBV5-1 to TRBJ2-7, with no clear D. CDR1 SGHRS and CDR2 YFSETQ come from the germline V gene. This CDR3 is 12 amino acids long. V lost 0 bases to trimming and J lost 9 bases, with 10 bases between them. Here the CDR3 reads CASSLGGVRQYF. The CDR3 DNA reads TGCGCCAGCAGCTTGGGAGGCGTTCGGCAGTACTTC.

This clonotype was observed at least ten times. The chain couples TRBV28 to TRBJ2-5; tentative D call: TRBD1 (5 bases). The CDR3 has 12 residues. V was clipped by 10 bases and J by 4 bases, with 13 bases between them. Germline CDR1 and CDR2: MDHEN and SYDVKM. CDR3 sequence (DNA): TGTGCCACCCAGGGAAGTGGAGAGACCCAGTACTTC. The encoded protein is CATQGSGETQYF.

This chain uses TRBV29-1 with TRBJ2-2, with a tentative D call TRBD1 (5 bases). Trimming removed 3 bases at V and 1 base at J, with 6 bases between. Germline CDR1 is SQVTM and CDR2 is ANQGSEA. CDR3 size: 13 residues. The CDR3 nucleotides are TGCAGCGTTGACAGGGAGAACACCGGGGAGCTGTTTTTT. It codes for CSVDRENTGELFF.

The rearrangement uses TRBV5-4 and TRBJ2-5, with 9 positions matching TRBD2. V shed 4 bases, J shed 4 bases, and the junction held 5 bases outside the gene matches. CDR3 length: 14 residues. Germline CDR1 and CDR2: SGHNT and YYREEE (reference sequence). This CDR3 reads CASSGGRAGETQYF. As DNA, the CDR3 is TGTGCCAGCAGCGGCGGGAGGGCAGGAGAGACCCAGTACTTC.

The table lists this clonotype with many counts. The chain couples TRBV20-1 to TRBJ2-1; 12 bases fit TRBD2. The CDR3 contains 14 residues. Germline V lookup: CDR1 DFQATT, CDR2 SNEGSKA (reference sequence). V dropped 5 bases and J dropped 6; count of bases not matched to a gene: 5. CDR3 in amino acids: CSAPSGRGGNEQFF. The CDR3, as DNA: TGCAGTGCTCCTAGCGGGAGGGGAGGCAATGAGCAGTTCTTC.

This clonotype was observed many times. The chain couples TRBV12-3 or TRBV12-4 to TRBJ2-1; 10 bases map to TRBD2. V trimming: 2 bases; J trimming: 8 bases; junction bases outside the gene matches: 6. The length of the CDR3 is 15 residues. The CDR3, as DNA: TGTGCCAGCAGTTTAAGTCCTAGCGGGGGCCATGAGCAGTTCTTC. Its translation: CASSLSPSGGHEQFF.